This T cell receptor beta chain emerged from a study of blood T cell repertoires in COVID-19. The protocol was immunoSEQ multiplex PCR, while the TCRdb copy is restricted to in-frame clones and leaves out a portion. The profile covers 90,000 to 100,000 clones, with around 85% appearing a single time and about two fifths taken by the ten largest. The CDR3 is made up of 14 amino acids. Germline-derived CDR1 and CDR2 are MNHNY and SVGAGI (reference sequence). Between the trimmed V and J ends, which lost 4 bases and 1 base, there was a span of 11 bases. This chain joins TRBV6-6 and TRBJ2-7; the D gene is possibly TRBD1 (5 bases). Sequenced: peripheral blood. This clonotype was sampled from a man aged 80 or over with acute or convalescent COVID-19. This CDR3 reads CASSSGQVSYEQYF. As DNA, the CDR3 is TGTGCCAGCAGTTCCGGACAAGTGTCCTACGAGCAGTACTTC.